The 2 T cell receptor beta chains below come from one sample, sequenced in a study of shared clonotypes between healthy human individuals. Libraries were prepared by immunoSEQ multiplex PCR; TCRdb keeps only in-frame clonotypes and omits some of them. The table records some 2.1 million clones, around 93% of them present only once. Terminally differentiated effector memory CD45RA+ cells were excluded by CCR7 positive selection of CD45RO-negative cells. Material: naive CD8+ T cells from PBMCs. The receptors were sampled from a man aged 18 to 29 in good health. Some clones in this sample may be carry-over from other donors' samples.

The rearrangement links TRBV28 to TRBJ2-4; TRBD2 matches 7 bases. The V segment lost 5 bases and the J segment 0 bases; nucleotides outside the gene matches: 28. CDR1 is MDHEN, CDR2 SYDVKM, per germline. The CDR3 runs to 23 residues. DNA for the CDR3: TGTGCCAGCAGTCTATCTATAGGGAGGACCCGTGGGAGGGAACATGTAGCCAAAAACATTCAGTACTTC. Translation gives CASSLSIGRTRGREHVAKNIQYF.

This chain uses TRBV15 with TRBJ2-2; the match to TRBD2 covers 8 bases. This CDR3 has 13 residues. Losses at the gene ends were 7 bases for V and 7 bases for J; bases not matched to a gene: 5. The germline V gene encodes CDR1 LNHNV and CDR2 YYDKDF (reference sequence). The CDR3 nucleotides read TGTGCCACCACTTTCCGGGGGGGCGGGGAGCTGTTTTTT. Residues: CATTFRGGGELFF.